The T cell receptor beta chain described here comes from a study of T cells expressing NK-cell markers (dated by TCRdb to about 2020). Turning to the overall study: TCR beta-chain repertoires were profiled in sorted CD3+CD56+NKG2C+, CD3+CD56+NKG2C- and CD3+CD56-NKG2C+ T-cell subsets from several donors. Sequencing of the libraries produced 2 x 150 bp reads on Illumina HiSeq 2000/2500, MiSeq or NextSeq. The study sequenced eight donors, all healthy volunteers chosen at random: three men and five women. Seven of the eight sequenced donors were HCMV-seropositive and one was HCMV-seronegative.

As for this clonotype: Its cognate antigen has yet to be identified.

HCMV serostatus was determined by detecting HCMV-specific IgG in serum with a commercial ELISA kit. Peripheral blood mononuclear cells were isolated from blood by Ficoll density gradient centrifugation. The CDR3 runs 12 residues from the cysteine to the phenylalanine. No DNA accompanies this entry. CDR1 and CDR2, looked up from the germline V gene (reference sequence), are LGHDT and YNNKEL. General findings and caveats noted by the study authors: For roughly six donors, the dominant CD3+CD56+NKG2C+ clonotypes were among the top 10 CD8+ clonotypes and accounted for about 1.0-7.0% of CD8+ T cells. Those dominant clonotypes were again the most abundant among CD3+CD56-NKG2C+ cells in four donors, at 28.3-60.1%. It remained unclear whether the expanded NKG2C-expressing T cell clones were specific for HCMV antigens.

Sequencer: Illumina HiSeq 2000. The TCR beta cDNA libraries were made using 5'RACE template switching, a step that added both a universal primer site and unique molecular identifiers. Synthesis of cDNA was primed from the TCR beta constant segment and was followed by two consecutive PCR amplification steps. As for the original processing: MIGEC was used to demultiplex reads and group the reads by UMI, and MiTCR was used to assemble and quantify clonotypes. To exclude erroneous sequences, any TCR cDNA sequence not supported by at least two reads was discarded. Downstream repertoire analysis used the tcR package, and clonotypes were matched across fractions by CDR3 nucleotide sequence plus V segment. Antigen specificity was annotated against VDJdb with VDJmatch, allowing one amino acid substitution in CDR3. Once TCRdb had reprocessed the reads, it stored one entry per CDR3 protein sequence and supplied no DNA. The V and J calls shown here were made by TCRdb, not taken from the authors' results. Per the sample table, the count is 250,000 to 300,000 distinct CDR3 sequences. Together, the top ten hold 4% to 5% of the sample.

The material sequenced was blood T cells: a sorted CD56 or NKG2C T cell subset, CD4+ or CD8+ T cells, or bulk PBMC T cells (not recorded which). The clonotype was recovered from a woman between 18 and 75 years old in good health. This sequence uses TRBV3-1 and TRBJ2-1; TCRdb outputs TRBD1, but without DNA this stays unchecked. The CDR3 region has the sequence CASSPTGTEQFF.